Following are 3 T cell receptor beta chains from one sample sequenced in a study of tumor-infiltrating lymphocytes in localized non-small cell lung cancer. Clones were read by immunoSEQ multiplex PCR, and TCRdb kept only the in-frame ones, dropping some. In the table there are 10,000 or so clones, about 70% of which are singletons. Sequencing was performed on lung tumor tissue. The receptors were sampled from a human donor with non-small cell lung cancer.

CDR3 sequence: CASSTDPNTEAFF. The CDR3 coding sequence is TGTGCCAGCAGTACCGACCCCAACACTGAAGCTTTCTTT. The chain combines TRBV6-1 with TRBJ1-1; no reliable D call. This CDR3 is 13 amino acids long. V was trimmed by 5 bases and J by 2 bases, leaving 9 bases between them. Germline CDR1 is MNHNS and CDR2 is SASEGT.

This clone was seen a single time. V usage is TRBV7-9 and J usage is TRBJ1-1; D may be TRBD1 (6 bases). The germline V gene has CDR1 SEHNR and CDR2 FQNEAQ (reference sequence). The germline V and J ends were trimmed by 4 bases and 14 bases, with 17 bases remaining between them. The CDR3 is made up of 12 amino acids. The CDR3 DNA sequence: TGTGCCAGCAGCTCCGGACAGTGGAATATCTTCTTT. It encodes CASSSGQWNIFF.

The chain is built from TRBV6-5 and TRBJ1-2; 7 bases are shared with TRBD1. The ends lost 5 bases at V and 7 bases at J; junction bases unmatched: 13. Germline CDR1 is MNHEY and CDR2 is SVGAGI. The CDR3 covers 15 residues. The CDR3 DNA follows: TGTGCCAGCAGTCCGATGACAGGGCACCACGCTGGCTACACCTTC. The encoded protein is CASSPMTGHHAGYTF.